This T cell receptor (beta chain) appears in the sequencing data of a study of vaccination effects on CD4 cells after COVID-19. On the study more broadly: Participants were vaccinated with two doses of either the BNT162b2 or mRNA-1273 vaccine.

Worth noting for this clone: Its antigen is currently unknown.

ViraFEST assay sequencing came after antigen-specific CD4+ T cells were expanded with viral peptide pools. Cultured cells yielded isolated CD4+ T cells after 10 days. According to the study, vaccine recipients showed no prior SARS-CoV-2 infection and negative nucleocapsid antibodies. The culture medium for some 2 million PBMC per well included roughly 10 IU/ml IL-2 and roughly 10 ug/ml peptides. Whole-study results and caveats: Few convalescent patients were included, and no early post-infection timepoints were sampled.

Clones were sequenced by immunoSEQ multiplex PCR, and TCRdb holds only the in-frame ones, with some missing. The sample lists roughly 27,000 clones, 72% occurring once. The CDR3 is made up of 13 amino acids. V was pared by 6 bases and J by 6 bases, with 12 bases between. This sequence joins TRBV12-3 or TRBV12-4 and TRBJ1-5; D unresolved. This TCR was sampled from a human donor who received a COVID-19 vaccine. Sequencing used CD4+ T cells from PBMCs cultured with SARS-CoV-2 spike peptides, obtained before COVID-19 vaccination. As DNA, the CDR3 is TGTGCCAGCAGCGCAAGTCGGATTCAGCCCCAGCATTTT. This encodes CASSASRIQPQHF.